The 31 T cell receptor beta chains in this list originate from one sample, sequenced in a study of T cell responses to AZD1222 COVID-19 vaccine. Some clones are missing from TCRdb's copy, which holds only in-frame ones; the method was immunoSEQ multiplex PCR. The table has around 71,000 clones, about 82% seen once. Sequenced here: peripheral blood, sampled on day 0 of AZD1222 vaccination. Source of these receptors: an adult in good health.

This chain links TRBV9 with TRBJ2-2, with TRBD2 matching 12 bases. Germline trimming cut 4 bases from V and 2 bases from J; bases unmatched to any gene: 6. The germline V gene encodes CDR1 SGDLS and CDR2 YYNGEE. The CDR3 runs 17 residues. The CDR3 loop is CASSTLAGGDNTGELFF. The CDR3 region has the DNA TGTGCCAGCAGCACACTAGCGGGAGGCGATAACACCGGGGAGCTGTTTTTT.

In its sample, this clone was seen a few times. In nucleotides, the CDR3 is TGTGCCCGAGGGGTAGGGAGCTCCTATAATTCACCCCTCCACTTT. Translated, it gives CARGVGSSYNSPLHF. The chain carries TRBV30 and TRBJ1-6; D is perhaps TRBD1 (5 bases). The V and J ends lost 8 bases and 0 bases respectively, with 14 bases between them. CDR1 and CDR2 from the germline V gene are GTSNPN and SVGIG (reference sequence). The CDR3 sequence is 15 residues long. The entire variable domain, with the rest obtained from reference TRBV30 and TRBJ1-6, is as follows: SQTIHQWPATLVQPVGSPLSLECTVEGTSNPNLYWYRQAAGRGLQLLFYSVGIGQISSEVPQNLSASRPQDRQFILSSKKLLLSDSGFYLCARGVGSSYNSPLHFGNGTRLTVT.

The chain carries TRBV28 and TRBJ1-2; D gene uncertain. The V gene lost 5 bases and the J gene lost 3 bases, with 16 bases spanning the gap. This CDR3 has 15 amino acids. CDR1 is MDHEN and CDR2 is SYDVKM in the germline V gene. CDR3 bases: TGTGCCAGCAGTAGCCGGACCCCCGGGGACTATGGCTACACCTTC. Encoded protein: CASSSRTPGDYGYTF.

The CDR3 loop is CARTPTYAGTENTGELFF. The CDR3 DNA reads as TGTGCCAGGACGCCAACTTATGCCGGGACTGAGAACACCGGGGAGCTGTTTTTT. V gene TRBV7-9 combines with J gene TRBJ2-2; TRBD2 is a possible D gene (6 bases). The CDR3 is 18 amino acids. CDR1 is SEHNR and CDR2 is FQNEAQ in the germline V gene (reference sequence). V lost 9 bases to trimming and J lost 1 base, with 24 bases between them.

The CDR3 here is CASSTPRVGRISYNEQFF. The CDR3 region has the DNA TGTGCCAGTAGTACCCCCCGGGTGGGGCGGATATCCTACAATGAGCAGTTCTTC. This sequence joins TRBV19 and TRBJ2-1, with D possibly TRBD1 on 5 matching bases. The CDR3 loop spans 18 amino acids. V gave up 4 bases and J gave up 1 base, with 20 bases separating them. Germline V gene data show CDR1 as LNHDA and CDR2 as SQIVND (reference sequence).

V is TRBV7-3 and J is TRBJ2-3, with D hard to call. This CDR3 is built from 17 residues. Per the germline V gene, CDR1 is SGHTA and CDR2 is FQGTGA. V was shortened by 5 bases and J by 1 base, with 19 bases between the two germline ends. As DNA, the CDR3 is TGTGCCAGCAGCCCCACTCAAAGATCTACTGGCACAGATACGCAGTATTTT. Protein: CASSPTQRSTGTDTQYF.

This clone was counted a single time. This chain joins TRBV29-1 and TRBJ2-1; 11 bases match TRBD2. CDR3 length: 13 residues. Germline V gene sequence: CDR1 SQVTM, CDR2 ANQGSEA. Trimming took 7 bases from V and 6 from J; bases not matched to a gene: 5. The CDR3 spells CSASGRFSNEQFF. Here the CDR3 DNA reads TGCAGCGCTAGCGGGAGGTTCAGCAATGAGCAGTTCTTC.

CDR3: CASSQDAGANYGYTF. The CDR3 DNA follows: TGTGCCAGCAGCCAAGATGCCGGGGCGAACTATGGCTACACCTTC. J is TRBJ1-2 and V is TRBV4-2; possibly TRBD1 for D (5 bases). V lost 0 bases to trimming and J lost 2 bases, with 10 bases between them. The CDR3 has 15 amino acids. Germline assignment: CDR1 LGHNA and CDR2 YNFKEQ.

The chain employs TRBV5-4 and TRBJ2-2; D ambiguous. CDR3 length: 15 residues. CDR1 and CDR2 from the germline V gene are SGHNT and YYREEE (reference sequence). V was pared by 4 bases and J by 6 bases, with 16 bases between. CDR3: CASSDTQLEAGELFF. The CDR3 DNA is TGTGCCAGCAGCGACACTCAGCTCGAGGCCGGGGAGCTGTTTTTT.

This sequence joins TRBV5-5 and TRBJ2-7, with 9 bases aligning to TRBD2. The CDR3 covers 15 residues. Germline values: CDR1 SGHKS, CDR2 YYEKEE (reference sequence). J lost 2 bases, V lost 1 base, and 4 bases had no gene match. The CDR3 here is CASSLSGLATYEQYF. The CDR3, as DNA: TGTGCCAGCAGCTTGTCGGGACTAGCAACCTACGAGCAGTACTTC.

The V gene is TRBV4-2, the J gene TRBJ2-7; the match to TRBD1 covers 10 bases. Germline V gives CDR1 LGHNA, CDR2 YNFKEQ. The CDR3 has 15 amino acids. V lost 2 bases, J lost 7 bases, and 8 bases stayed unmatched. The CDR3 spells CASSQPGQGRGEQYF. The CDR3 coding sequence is TGTGCCAGCAGCCAACCGGGACAGGGGAGAGGGGAGCAGTACTTC.

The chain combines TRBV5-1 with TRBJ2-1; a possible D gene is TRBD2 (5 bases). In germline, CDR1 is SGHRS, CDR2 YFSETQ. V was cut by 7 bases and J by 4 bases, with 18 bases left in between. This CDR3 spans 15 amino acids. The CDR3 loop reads CASHSSTDSYNEQFF. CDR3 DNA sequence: TGCGCCAGCCATTCTTCGACGGACTCTTACAATGAGCAGTTCTTC.

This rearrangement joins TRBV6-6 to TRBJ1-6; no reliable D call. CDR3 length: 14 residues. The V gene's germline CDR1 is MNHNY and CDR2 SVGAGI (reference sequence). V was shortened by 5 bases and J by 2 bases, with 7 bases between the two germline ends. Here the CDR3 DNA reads TGTGCCAGCAGTGCCCGGACCTATAATTCACCCCTCCACTTT. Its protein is CASSARTYNSPLHF.

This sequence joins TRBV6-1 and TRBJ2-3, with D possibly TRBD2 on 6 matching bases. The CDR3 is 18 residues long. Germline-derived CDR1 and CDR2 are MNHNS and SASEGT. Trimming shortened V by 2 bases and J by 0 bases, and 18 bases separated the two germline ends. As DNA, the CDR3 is TGTGCCAGCAGTGAACGGTTTCCGCGGGGCACTAGCACAGATACGCAGTATTTT. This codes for CASSERFPRGTSTDTQYF.

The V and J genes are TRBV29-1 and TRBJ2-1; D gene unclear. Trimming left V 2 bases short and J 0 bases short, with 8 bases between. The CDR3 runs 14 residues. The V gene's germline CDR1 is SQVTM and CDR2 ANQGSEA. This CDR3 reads CSVELVSSYNEQFF. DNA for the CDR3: TGCAGCGTTGAACTGGTTAGCTCCTACAATGAGCAGTTCTTC.

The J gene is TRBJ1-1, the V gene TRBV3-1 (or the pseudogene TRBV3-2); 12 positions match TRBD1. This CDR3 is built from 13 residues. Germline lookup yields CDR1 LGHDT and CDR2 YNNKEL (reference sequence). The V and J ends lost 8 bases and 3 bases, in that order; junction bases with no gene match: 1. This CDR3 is CASGDRGHTEAFF. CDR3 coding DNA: TGTGCCAGCGGGGACAGGGGGCACACTGAAGCTTTCTTT.

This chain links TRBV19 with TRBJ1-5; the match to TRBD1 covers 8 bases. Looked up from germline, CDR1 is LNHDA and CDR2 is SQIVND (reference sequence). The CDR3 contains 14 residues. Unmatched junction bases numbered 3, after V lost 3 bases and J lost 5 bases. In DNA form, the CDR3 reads TGTGCCAGTAGTATTGGACAGGGACATCAGCCCCAGCATTTT. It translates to CASSIGQGHQPQHF.

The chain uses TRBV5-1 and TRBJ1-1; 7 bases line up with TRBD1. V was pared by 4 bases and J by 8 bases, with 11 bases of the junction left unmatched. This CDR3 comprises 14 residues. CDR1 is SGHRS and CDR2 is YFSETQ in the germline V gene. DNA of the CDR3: TGCGCCAGCAGCCCGCTGACAGGGAGCCTCGAAGCTTTCTTT. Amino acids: CASSPLTGSLEAFF.

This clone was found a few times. CDR3 loop: CASSPQQGATGNTIYF. The DNA of the CDR3 is TGTGCCAGCTCACCACAGCAGGGGGCCACTGGAAACACCATATATTTT. The chain carries TRBV18 and TRBJ1-3, with 8 bases aligning to TRBD1. The ends lost 1 base at V and 2 bases at J; junction bases unmatched: 4. Germline V gene data show CDR1 as KGHSH and CDR2 as LQKENI. CDR3 length: 16 residues.

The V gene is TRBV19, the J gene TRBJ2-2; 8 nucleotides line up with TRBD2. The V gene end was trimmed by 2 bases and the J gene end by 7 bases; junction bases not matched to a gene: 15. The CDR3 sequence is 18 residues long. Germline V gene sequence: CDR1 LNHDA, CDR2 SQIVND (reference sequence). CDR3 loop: CASSIRGGAGARGGELFF. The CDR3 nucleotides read TGTGCCAGTAGTATAAGGGGAGGAGCGGGAGCCCGGGGCGGGGAGCTGTTTTTT.

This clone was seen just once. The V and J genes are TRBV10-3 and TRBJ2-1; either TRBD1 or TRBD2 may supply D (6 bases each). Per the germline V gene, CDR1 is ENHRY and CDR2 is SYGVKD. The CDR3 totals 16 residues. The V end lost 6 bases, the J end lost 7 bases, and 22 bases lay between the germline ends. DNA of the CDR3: TGTGCCATCAGCCCCGGAGGGGGGCTCCGAGAGAATGAGCAGTTCTTC. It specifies CAISPGGGLRENEQFF.

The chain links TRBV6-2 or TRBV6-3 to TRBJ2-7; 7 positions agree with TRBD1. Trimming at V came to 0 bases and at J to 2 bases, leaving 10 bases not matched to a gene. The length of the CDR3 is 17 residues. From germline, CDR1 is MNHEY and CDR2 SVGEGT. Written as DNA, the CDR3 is TGTGCCAGCAGTTACTCGACTGTGGGACAGCCCACCTACGAGCAGTACTTC. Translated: CASSYSTVGQPTYEQYF.

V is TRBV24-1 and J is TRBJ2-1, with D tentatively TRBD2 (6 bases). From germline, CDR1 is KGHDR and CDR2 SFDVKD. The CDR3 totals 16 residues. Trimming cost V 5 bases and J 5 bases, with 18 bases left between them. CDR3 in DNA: TGTGCCACCAGTGGCTCTACAGGACCGGGGGACAATGAGCAGTTCTTC. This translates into CATSGSTGPGDNEQFF.

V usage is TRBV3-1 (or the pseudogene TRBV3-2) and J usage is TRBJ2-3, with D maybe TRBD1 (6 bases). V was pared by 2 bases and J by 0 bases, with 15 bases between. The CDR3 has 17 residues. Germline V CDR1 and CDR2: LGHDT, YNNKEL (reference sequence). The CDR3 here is CASSQPRGRGSTDTQYF. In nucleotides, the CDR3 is TGTGCCAGCAGCCAACCGAGGGGTAGGGGGAGCACAGATACGCAGTATTTT.

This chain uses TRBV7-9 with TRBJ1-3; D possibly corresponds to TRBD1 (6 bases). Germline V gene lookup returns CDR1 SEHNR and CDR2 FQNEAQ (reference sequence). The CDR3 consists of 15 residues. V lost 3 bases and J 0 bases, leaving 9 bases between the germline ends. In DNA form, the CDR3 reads TGTGCCAGCAGCTTGGACAGTATCTCTGGAAACACCATATATTTT. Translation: CASSLDSISGNTIYF.

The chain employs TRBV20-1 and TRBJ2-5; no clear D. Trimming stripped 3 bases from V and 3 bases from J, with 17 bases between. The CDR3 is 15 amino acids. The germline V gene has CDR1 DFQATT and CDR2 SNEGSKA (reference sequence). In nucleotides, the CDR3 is TGCAGTGCTAGTGTCCCCGGCGCTAGGGAAGAGACCCAGTACTTC. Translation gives CSASVPGAREETQYF.

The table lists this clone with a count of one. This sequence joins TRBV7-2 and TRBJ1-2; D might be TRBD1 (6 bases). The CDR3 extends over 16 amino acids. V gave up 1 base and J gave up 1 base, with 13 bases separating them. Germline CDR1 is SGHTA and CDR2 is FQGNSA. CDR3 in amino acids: CASSLVPVDSNYGYTF. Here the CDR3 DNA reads TGTGCCAGCAGCTTAGTTCCCGTGGACAGTAACTATGGCTACACCTTC. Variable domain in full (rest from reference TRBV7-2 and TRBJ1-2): GAGVSQSPSNKVTEKGKDVELRCDPISGHTALYWYRQSLGQGLEFLIYFQGNSAPDKSGLPSDRFSAERTGGSVSTLTIQRTQQEDSAVYLCASSLVPVDSNYGYTFGSGTRLTVV.

CDR3 bases: TGCGCCAGCAGACCCTCTGGAACTAGCGGGGCCTACAATGAGCAGTTCTTC. Encoded protein: CASRPSGTSGAYNEQFF. The chain carries TRBV5-1 and TRBJ2-1; 10 positions match TRBD2. V was pared by 5 bases and J by 2 bases, with 10 bases of the junction left unmatched. Germline V gene sequence: CDR1 SGHRS, CDR2 YFSETQ. The CDR3 is 17 residues long.

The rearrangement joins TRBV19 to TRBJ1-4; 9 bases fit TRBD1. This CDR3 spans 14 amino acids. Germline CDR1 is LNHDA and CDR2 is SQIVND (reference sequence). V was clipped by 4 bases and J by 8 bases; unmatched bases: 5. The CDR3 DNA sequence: TGTGCCAGTAGTACCGGACAGGGGCAGGAAAAACTGTTTTTT. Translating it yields CASSTGQGQEKLFF.

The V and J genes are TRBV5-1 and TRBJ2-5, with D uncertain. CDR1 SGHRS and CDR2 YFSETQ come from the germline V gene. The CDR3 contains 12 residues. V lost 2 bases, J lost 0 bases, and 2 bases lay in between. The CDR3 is CASSFYQETQYF. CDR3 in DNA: TGCGCCAGCAGCTTCTACCAAGAGACCCAGTACTTC.

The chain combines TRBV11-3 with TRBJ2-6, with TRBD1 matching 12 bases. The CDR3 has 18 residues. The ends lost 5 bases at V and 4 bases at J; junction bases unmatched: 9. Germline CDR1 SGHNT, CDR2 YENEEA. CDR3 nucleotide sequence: TGTGCCAGCAGCGCCGGGACAGGGGGCCCGGCCGGGGCCAACGTCCTGACTTTC. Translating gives CASSAGTGGPAGANVLTF. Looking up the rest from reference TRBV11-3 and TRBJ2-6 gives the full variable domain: EAGVVQSPRYKIIEKKQPVAFWCNPISGHNTLYWYLQNLGQGPELLIRYENEEAVDDSQLPKDRFSAERLKGVDSTLKIQPAELGDSAVYLCASSAGTGGPAGANVLTFGAGSRLTVL.